Sequencing of this T cell receptor (beta chain) was carried out in a study of cytomegalovirus exposure and HLA in healthy donors. The data were produced by immunoSEQ multiplex PCR, yet TCRdb's version contains in-frame clones alone and is incomplete. The sample has hundreds of thousands of clones, roughly 87% seen once. Trimming left V 5 bases short and J 0 bases short, with 13 bases between. The CDR3 totals 14 residues. The germline V gene encodes CDR1 SQVTM and CDR2 ANQGSEA. Sequencing input: PBMCs. J is TRBJ1-2 and V is TRBV29-1; no clear D. The clonotype originates from a man aged 18 to 29 in good health and CMV-seropositive. The CDR3 DNA reads TGCAGCGTTAAGGGTCCAGAGGCTAACTATGGCTACACCTTC. Amino acid sequence: CSVKGPEANYGYTF.